The 32 T cell receptor beta chains reported below all come from one sample, sequenced in a study of T cell repertoires in cytomegalovirus infection. From the reads, TCRdb called clonotypes with MiXCR, one entry per CDR3 protein. The sample has nearly 550,000 distinct CDR3 sequences; 16% are singletons. Sequenced: CD8+ T cells from PBMCs. The receptors originated from a human donor in good health (CMV status not recorded). Some clones in this sample may be carry-over from other donors' samples.

The chain combines TRBV9 with TRBJ1-1; D remains ambiguous. Germline V gene data show CDR1 as SGDLS and CDR2 as YYNGEE. The length of the CDR3 is 10 residues. The V gene lost 4 bases and the J gene lost 9 bases, with 7 bases spanning the gap. CDR3 sequence: CASSPRQAFF. The CDR3 region has the DNA TGTGCCAGCAGCCCCCGGCAAGCTTTCTTT.

This clonotype was seen a handful of times. The chain has TRBV30 and TRBJ2-2; 7 bases map to TRBD2. The trim removed 4 bases at V and 4 bases at J, leaving 9 bases unmatched. Per germline, CDR1 GTSNPN and CDR2 SVGIG (reference sequence). There are 15 residues in the CDR3. CDR3 protein: CAWTPSGKPTGELFF. The CDR3 nucleotides are TGTGCCTGGACCCCCAGCGGGAAACCCACCGGGGAGCTGTTTTTT. The whole variable domain, filled in from reference TRBV30 and TRBJ2-2, reads SQTIHQWPATLVQPVGSPLSLECTVEGTSNPNLYWYRQAAGRGLQLLFYSVGIGQISSEVPQNLSASRPQDRQFILSSKKLLLSDSGFYLCAWTPSGKPTGELFFGEGSRLTVL.

CDR3 sequence (DNA): TGTGCCAGCTCACCACCAATACAGGGGGCGTACCAAGAGACCCAGTACTTC. Protein sequence: CASSPPIQGAYQETQYF. The rearrangement links TRBV18 to TRBJ2-5, with TRBD1 matching 9 bases. Trimming cost V 0 bases and J 0 bases; bases outside gene matches: 5. The germline CDR1 and CDR2 sequences are KGHSH and LQKENI. The CDR3 spans 17 residues. Variable domain in full (rest from reference TRBV18 and TRBJ2-5): NAGVMQNPRHLVRRRGQEARLRCSPMKGHSHVYWYRQLPEEGLKFMVYLQKENIIDESGMPKERFSAEFPKEGPSILRIQQVVRGDSAAYFCASSPPIQGAYQETQYFGPGTRLLVL.

This clonotype occurred a few times. This chain connects TRBV2 to TRBJ1-6; D not resolved. The V and J ends lost 7 bases and 0 bases respectively, with 7 bases between them. From germline, CDR1 is SNHLY and CDR2 FYNNEI. The CDR3 length is 14 residues. The CDR3, as DNA: TGTGCCAGCATGATTCGCTCCTATAATTCACCCCTCCACTTT. Residues: CASMIRSYNSPLHF.

This clonotype was counted many times. The V and J genes are TRBV27 and TRBJ1-1; the match to TRBD1 covers 10 bases. This CDR3 comprises 15 residues. The germline CDR1 and CDR2 sequences are MNHEY and SMNVEV (reference sequence). After removal of 2 bases from V and 4 bases from J, the junction contained 4 bases not matched to a gene. The chain's CDR3 is CASSLRGTGVTEAFF. Here the CDR3 DNA reads TGTGCCAGCAGTTTACGCGGGACAGGGGTCACTGAAGCTTTCTTT.

J is TRBJ2-2 and V is TRBV24-1, with D possibly TRBD2 on 6 matching bases. CDR1 is KGHDR and CDR2 is SFDVKD in the germline V gene. Between the trimmed V and J ends, which lost 1 base and 1 base, there was a span of 9 bases. The CDR3 length is 16 residues. CDR3 DNA sequence: TGTGCCACCAGTGATTTTGCTAGCGAGAACACCGGGGAGCTGTTTTTT. Translation gives CATSDFASENTGELFF.

With regard to this clonotype: A much larger clone differs from this one at a single base, so this may be a read error. This chain joins TRBV12-3 or TRBV12-4 and TRBJ2-7, with 9 positions matching TRBD2. This CDR3 region has 15 residues. The J segment lost 2 bases and the V segment lost 6 bases, leaving 8 bases of the junction unmatched. CDR3 protein: CASSPSGRIPYEQYF. CDR3 bases: TGTGCCAGCAGCCCCAGCGGGAGGATCCCCTACGAGCAGTACTTC.

This chain links TRBV27 with TRBJ2-1, with D maybe TRBD1 (7 bases). V was pared by 0 bases and J by 6 bases, with 15 bases between. The germline gives CDR1 MNHEY, CDR2 SMNVEV (reference sequence). The CDR3 has 16 residues. The CDR3 DNA follows: TGTGCCAGCAGTTTATCCCAGGGGGAGGTCAGCAATGAGCAGTTCTTC. Translating it yields CASSLSQGEVSNEQFF.

This chain joins TRBV9 and TRBJ1-3; TRBD1 aligns across 9 bases. V gave up 3 bases and J gave up 3 bases; unmatched junction bases: 7. The germline V gene encodes CDR1 SGDLS and CDR2 YYNGEE. The CDR3 loop spans 16 amino acids. CDR3 region: CASSANRGQGGNTIYF. In nucleotides, the CDR3 is TGTGCCAGCAGCGCGAACAGGGGGCAAGGTGGAAACACCATATATTTT.

This clonotype was counted at least ten times. The chain is built from TRBV28 and TRBJ2-2; 9 nucleotides match TRBD1. Losses at the gene ends were 6 bases for V and 2 bases for J; bases not matched to a gene: 10. The CDR3 loop spans 17 amino acids. Per the germline V gene, CDR1 is MDHEN and CDR2 is SYDVKM. For the CDR3, the DNA is TGTGCCAGCAGCACGGACAGGGGCGATTCCAACACCGGGGAGCTGTTTTTT. Amino acids: CASSTDRGDSNTGELFF.

Many counts were recorded for this clonotype. V is TRBV2 and J is TRBJ2-1, with a tentative D call TRBD2 (6 bases). Deletions cut 4 bases from V and 10 bases from J, with 23 bases between. Germline CDR1 SNHLY, CDR2 FYNNEI. The CDR3 is made up of 16 amino acids. The CDR3 nucleotides are TGTGCCAGCAGTGGGTGGCGGGACCAAACCTCCGACGAGCAGTTCTTC. Protein product: CASSGWRDQTSDEQFF.

This clonotype was found a few times. V gene TRBV15 combines with J gene TRBJ2-1, with D perhaps being TRBD1 or TRBD2 (5 bases each). V was clipped by 6 bases and J by 6 bases, with 18 bases between them. The germline V gene encodes CDR1 LNHNV and CDR2 YYDKDF (reference sequence). This CDR3 contains 15 residues. Written as DNA, the CDR3 is TGTGCCACCAGAGGGGAGACTCCTAAGGCCAATGAGCAGTTCTTC. Protein product: CATRGETPKANEQFF. Supplemented by reference TRBV15 and TRBJ2-1, the full variable domain reads DAMVIQNPRYQVTQFGKPVTLSCSQTLNHNVMYWYQQKSSQAPKLLFHYYDKDFNNEADTPDNFQSRRPNTSFCFLDIRSPGLGDTAMYLCATRGETPKANEQFFGPGTRLTVL.

This clonotype was detected many times. The J gene is TRBJ2-5, the V gene TRBV27; tentatively, D is TRBD1 or TRBD2 (5 bases each). Trimming removed 4 bases from V and 4 bases from J, with 13 bases in between. Germline V gene sequence: CDR1 MNHEY, CDR2 SMNVEV (reference sequence). The CDR3 is 14 amino acids. The CDR3 nucleotides read TGTGCCAGCAGTTGGGGGAAGTCGGGAGAGACCCAGTACTTC. Protein: CASSWGKSGETQYF.

This clonotype was observed a few times. V is TRBV6-1 and J is TRBJ1-5; TRBD1 might be the D (6 bases). The CDR3 is 14 amino acids. V lost 9 bases to trimming and J lost 4 bases, with 16 bases between them. Germline values: CDR1 MNHNS, CDR2 SASEGT. The CDR3 region is CASTPQQGNQPQHF. CDR3 nucleotide sequence: TGTGCCAGTACCCCGCAGCAGGGGAATCAGCCCCAGCATTTT.

This clonotype occurred many times. This rearrangement joins TRBV27 to TRBJ2-3; 12 bases fit TRBD2. Germline V gene data show CDR1 as MNHEY and CDR2 as SMNVEV (reference sequence). The trim removed 6 bases at V and 4 bases at J, leaving 8 bases unmatched. CDR3 size: 16 residues. This CDR3 reads CASRFLAGGLPDTQYF. Here the CDR3 DNA reads TGTGCCAGCAGATTTCTAGCGGGAGGGCTACCAGATACGCAGTATTTT.

J is TRBJ2-7 and V is TRBV4-1; 10 nucleotides line up with TRBD1. Per germline, CDR1 MGHRA and CDR2 YSYEKL. The CDR3 has 15 amino acids. Trimming cost V 4 bases and J 3 bases; bases outside gene matches: 6. This chain's CDR3 is CASSPRQGADYEQYF. CDR3 nucleotides: TGCGCCAGCAGCCCCCGACAGGGGGCGGACTACGAGCAGTACTTC.

The chain recombines TRBV7-9 with TRBJ2-7; 9 positions agree with TRBD1. With V trimmed by 4 bases and J by 5 bases, 6 bases remained unmatched. Germline CDR1 reads SEHNR; CDR2 reads FQNEAQ (reference sequence). The CDR3 sequence is 14 residues long. Written as DNA, the CDR3 is TGTGCCAGCAGCTCCAGGGACAGGGACCACGAGCAGTACTTC. Its translation is CASSSRDRDHEQYF.

Many counts were recorded for this clonotype. The V and J genes are TRBV7-9 and TRBJ2-1, with 8 positions matching TRBD2. V lost 1 base, J lost 2 bases, and 4 bases stayed unmatched. The CDR3 covers 16 residues. CDR1 and CDR2 (germline): SEHNR, FQNEAQ (reference sequence). CDR3 sequence (DNA): TGTGCCAGCAGCTTAGTTGGAGCGGGAGCCTACAATGAGCAGTTCTTC. This gives the protein CASSLVGAGAYNEQFF.

This clonotype has a count of ten or more. The rearrangement links TRBV25-1 to TRBJ1-1; no reliable D call. V gave up 4 bases and J gave up 5 bases, with 20 bases separating them. The CDR3 is 16 residues long. Germline CDR1 reads MGHDK; CDR2 reads SYGVNS. In DNA form, the CDR3 reads TGTGCCAGCAGTGGTACATTAGGACTAAGAGAGACTGAAGCTTTCTTT. Amino acid sequence: CASSGTLGLRETEAFF.

In this sample, this clonotype turned up many times. This chain connects TRBV7-2 to TRBJ2-1; D uncertain. With 5 bases removed from V and 5 bases from J, the gap between germline ends came to 13 bases. This CDR3 contains 14 residues. The V gene's germline CDR1 is SGHTA and CDR2 FQGNSA. Written as DNA, the CDR3 is TGTGCCAGCAGCGGTACTACTGCTAACAATGAGCAGTTCTTC. Residues: CASSGTTANNEQFF.

The sample holds a few counts of this clonotype. The chain recombines TRBV15 with TRBJ2-5; the match to TRBD2 covers 8 bases. This CDR3 has 17 residues. Per germline, CDR1 LNHNV and CDR2 YYDKDF (reference sequence). V gave up 0 bases and J gave up 3 bases; unmatched junction bases: 9. CDR3 coding DNA: TGTGCCACCAGCAGAGAAAACAGACTAGCGCGCGAAGAGACCCAGTACTTC. As protein: CATSRENRLAREETQYF.

This clonotype was recorded many times. The chain couples TRBV12-5 to TRBJ2-1; a possible D gene is TRBD1 (6 bases). In germline, CDR1 is LGHNT, CDR2 FRNRAP. The V gene lost 6 bases and the J gene lost 3 bases, with 6 bases spanning the gap. The CDR3 loop spans 12 amino acids. The CDR3 nucleotides read TGTGCTAGTGGGGACAGCTACAATGAGCAGTTCTTC. Amino acids: CASGDSYNEQFF. The full variable domain, its missing parts supplied by reference TRBV12-5 and TRBJ2-1, is DARVTQTPRHKVTEMGQEVTMRCQPILGHNTVFWYRQTMMQGLELLAYFRNRAPLDDSGMPKDRFSAEMPDATLATLKIQPSEPRDSAVYFCASGDSYNEQFFGPGTRLTVL.

As for this clonotype: Germline and junction disagree at one end, which may indicate a read error. The gene calls are TRBV6-5 and TRBJ2-2, with D possibly being TRBD2 (6 bases). This CDR3 is built from 17 residues. Germline CDR1 reads MNHEY; CDR2 reads SVGAGI. Written as DNA, the CDR3 is TGTGCCAGCAGTGCCGATAGACTAGTCATGGAACCCGGGGAGATGTTTTTT. Translating it yields CASSADRLVMEPGEMFF.

This clonotype has at least ten counts. This chain joins TRBV4-1 and TRBJ1-1; D unresolved. Germline-derived CDR1 and CDR2 are MGHRA and YSYEKL. This CDR3 comprises 14 residues. V gave up 3 bases and J gave up 6 bases, with 14 bases separating them. CDR3: CASSHLERQAEAFF. CDR3 nucleotides: TGCGCCAGCAGCCATCTGGAGCGACAAGCTGAAGCTTTCTTT.

This clonotype was picked up a small number of times. This rearrangement joins TRBV20-1 to TRBJ2-1; D may be TRBD2 (5 bases). Trimming removed 3 bases from V and 2 bases from J, with 11 bases in between. This CDR3 contains 14 residues. Germline CDR1 is DFQATT and CDR2 is SNEGSKA (reference sequence). The CDR3 loop reads CSASGNPPYNEQFF. The CDR3 DNA reads as TGCAGTGCTAGCGGGAATCCCCCCTACAATGAGCAGTTCTTC.

The CDR3 is CSARVPGTRLYEQYF. Here the CDR3 DNA reads TGCAGTGCTAGAGTCCCCGGGACTAGGCTCTACGAGCAGTACTTC. J is TRBJ2-7 and V is TRBV20-1; 8 bases are a match to TRBD2. The ends lost 1 base at V and 3 bases at J; junction bases unmatched: 8. The CDR3 extends over 15 amino acids. CDR1 DFQATT and CDR2 SNEGSKA come from the germline V gene (reference sequence).

This clonotype was detected only a few times. One end of the junction fails to match germline, which may point to a read error. The J gene is TRBJ2-5, the V gene TRBV4-1; D may be TRBD2 (5 bases). The CDR3 runs 15 residues. Germline V gene data show CDR1 as MGHRA and CDR2 as YSYEKL. CDR3 in amino acids: CASSQDRAAQEAQYF. CDR3 bases: TGCGCCAGCAGCCAAGATAGAGCGGCTCAAGAGGCCCAGTACTTC.

There are many counts of this clonotype. The V gene is TRBV27, the J gene TRBJ2-1; TRBD1 agrees at 9 bases. CDR1 is MNHEY and CDR2 is SMNVEV in the germline V gene (reference sequence). The CDR3 is 17 amino acids. J lost 0 bases, V lost 4 bases, and 7 bases had no gene match. The CDR3 nucleotides read TGTGCCAGCAGTTCTTGGACAGGGGAGCGCTCCTACAATGAGCAGTTCTTC. Protein: CASSSWTGERSYNEQFF.

This clonotype appeared many times. The rearrangement joins TRBV6-5 to TRBJ1-2; D is possibly TRBD1 (5 bases). This CDR3 contains 16 residues. The germline V gene has CDR1 MNHEY and CDR2 SVGAGI. Trimming cost V 0 bases and J 5 bases, with 16 bases left between them. This CDR3 reads CASSYSLGENSYGYTF. The CDR3 DNA sequence: TGTGCCAGCAGTTACTCGTTGGGGGAGAATTCTTATGGCTACACCTTC.

This clonotype was counted a few times. CDR3 residues: CASSLGREDRQETQYF. CDR3 sequence (DNA): TGTGCCAGCAGCTTGGGGCGGGAGGATCGCCAAGAGACCCAGTACTTC. The chain joins TRBV5-4 to TRBJ2-5, with 8 bases matching TRBD2. The germline gives CDR1 SGHNT, CDR2 YYREEE (reference sequence). The trim removed 0 bases at V and 1 base at J, leaving 5 bases unmatched. The CDR3 has 16 residues.

This clonotype occurred a few times. V usage is TRBV6-5 and J usage is TRBJ2-7; tentative D call: TRBD1 (5 bases). The CDR3 has 14 residues. Trimming stripped 0 bases from V and 2 bases from J, with 8 bases between. The germline CDR1 and CDR2 sequences are MNHEY and SVGAGI. The chain's CDR3 is CASSYSAGTYEQYF. The CDR3 DNA follows: TGTGCCAGCAGTTACTCCGCAGGGACCTACGAGCAGTACTTC.

The CDR3 DNA reads as TGCAGCGCCTGGGGACAGGGGGGGACTAGCGGGACCATCGGTGAGCAGTTCTTC. Residues: CSAWGQGGTSGTIGEQFF. The genes are TRBV29-1 and TRBJ2-1; 13 bases are a match to TRBD2. Germline CDR1 and CDR2: SQVTM and ANQGSEA. CDR3 size: 18 residues. V shed 7 bases, J shed 9 bases, and the junction held 21 bases outside the gene matches.